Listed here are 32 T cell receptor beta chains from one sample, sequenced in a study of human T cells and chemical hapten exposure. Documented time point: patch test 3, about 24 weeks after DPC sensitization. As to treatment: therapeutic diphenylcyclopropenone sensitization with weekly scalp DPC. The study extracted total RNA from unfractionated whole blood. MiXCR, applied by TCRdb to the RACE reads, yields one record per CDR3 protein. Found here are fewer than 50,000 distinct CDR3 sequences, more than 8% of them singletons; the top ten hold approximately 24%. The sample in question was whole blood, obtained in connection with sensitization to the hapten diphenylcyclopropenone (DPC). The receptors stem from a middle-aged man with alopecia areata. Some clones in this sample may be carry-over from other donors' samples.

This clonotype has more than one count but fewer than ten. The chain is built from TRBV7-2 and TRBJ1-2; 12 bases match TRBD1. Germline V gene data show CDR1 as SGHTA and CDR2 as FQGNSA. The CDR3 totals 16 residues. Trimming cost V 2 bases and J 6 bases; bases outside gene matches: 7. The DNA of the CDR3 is TGTGCCAGCAGCTTACAGGGGACAGGGGGCAAAGATGGCTACACCTTC. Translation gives CASSLQGTGGKDGYTF.

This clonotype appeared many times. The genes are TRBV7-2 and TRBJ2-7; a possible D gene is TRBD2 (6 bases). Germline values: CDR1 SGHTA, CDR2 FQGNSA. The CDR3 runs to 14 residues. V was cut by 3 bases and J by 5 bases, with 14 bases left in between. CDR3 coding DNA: TGTGCCAGCAGCTTGGGGGGAGGAAGCGACGAGCAGTACTTC. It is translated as CASSLGGGSDEQYF.

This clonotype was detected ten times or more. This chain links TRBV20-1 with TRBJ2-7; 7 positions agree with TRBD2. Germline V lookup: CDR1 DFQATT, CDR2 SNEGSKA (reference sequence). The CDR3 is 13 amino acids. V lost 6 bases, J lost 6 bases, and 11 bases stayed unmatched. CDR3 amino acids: CSALGAGAFEQYF. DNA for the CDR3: TGCAGTGCCCTAGGGGCGGGAGCTTTCGAGCAGTACTTC.

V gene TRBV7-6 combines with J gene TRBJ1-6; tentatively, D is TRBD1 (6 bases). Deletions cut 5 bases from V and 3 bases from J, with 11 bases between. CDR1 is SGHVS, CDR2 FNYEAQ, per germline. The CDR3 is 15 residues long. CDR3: CASSPTGYYNSPLHF. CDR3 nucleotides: TGTGCCAGCAGCCCAACAGGGTACTATAATTCACCCCTCCACTTT.

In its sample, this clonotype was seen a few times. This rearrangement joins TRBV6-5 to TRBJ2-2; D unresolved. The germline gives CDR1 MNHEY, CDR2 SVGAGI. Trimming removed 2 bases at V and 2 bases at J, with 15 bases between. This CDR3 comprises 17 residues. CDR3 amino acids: CASSYRVRVRNTGELFF. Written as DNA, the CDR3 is TGTGCCAGCAGTTACAGGGTTCGGGTTCGAAACACCGGGGAGCTGTTTTTT.

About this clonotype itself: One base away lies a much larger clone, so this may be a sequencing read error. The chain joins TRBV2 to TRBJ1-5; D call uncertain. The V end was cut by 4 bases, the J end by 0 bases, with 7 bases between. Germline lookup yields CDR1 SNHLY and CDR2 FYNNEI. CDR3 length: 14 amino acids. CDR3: CASSVGNSNQPQHF. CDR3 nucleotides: TGTGCCAGCAGTGTGGGAAATAGCAATCAGCCCCAGCATTTT.

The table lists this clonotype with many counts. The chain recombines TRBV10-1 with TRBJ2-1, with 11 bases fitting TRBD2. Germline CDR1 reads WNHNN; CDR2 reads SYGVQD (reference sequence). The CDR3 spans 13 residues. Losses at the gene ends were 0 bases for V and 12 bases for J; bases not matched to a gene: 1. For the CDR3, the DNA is TGCGCCAGCAGTGAGTCTGGACTAGCGGGGCAGTTCTTC. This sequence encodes CASSESGLAGQFF.

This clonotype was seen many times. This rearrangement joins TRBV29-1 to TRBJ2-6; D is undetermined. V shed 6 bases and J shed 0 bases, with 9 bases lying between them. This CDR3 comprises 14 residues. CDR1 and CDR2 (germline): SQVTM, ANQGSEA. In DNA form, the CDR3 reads TGCAGCGTACAAGAGAGCTCTGGGGCCAACGTCCTGACTTTC. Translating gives CSVQESSGANVLTF.

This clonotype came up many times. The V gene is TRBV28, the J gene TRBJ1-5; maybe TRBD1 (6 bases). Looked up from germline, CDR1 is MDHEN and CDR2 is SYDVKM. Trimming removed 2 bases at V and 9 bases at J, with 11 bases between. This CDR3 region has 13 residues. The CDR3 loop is CASSLEGVWPQHF. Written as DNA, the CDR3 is TGTGCCAGCAGTTTAGAGGGGGTTTGGCCCCAGCATTTT. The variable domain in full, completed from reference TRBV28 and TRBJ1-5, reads DVKVTQSSRYLVKRTGEKVFLECVQDMDHENMFWYRQDPGLGLRLIYFSYDVKMKEKGDIPEGYSVSREKKERFSLILESASTNQTSMYLCASSLEGVWPQHFGDGTRLSIL.

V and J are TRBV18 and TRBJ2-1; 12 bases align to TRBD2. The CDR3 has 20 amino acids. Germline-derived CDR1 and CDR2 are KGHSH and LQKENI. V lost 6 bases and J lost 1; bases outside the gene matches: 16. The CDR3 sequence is CASSLPSGLAGHLSYNEQFF. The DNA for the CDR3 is TGTGCCAGCTCCCTACCTTCAGGACTAGCGGGACACCTATCCTACAATGAGCAGTTCTTC.

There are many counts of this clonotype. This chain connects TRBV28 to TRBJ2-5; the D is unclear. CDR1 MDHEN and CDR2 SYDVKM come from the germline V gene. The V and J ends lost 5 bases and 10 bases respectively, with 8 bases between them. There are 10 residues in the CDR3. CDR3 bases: TGTGCCAGCAGTCAGATGGTCCAGTACTTC. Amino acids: CASSQMVQYF.

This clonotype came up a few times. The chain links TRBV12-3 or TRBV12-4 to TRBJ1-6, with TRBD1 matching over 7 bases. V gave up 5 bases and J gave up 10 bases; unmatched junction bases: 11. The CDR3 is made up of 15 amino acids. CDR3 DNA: TGTGCCAGCAGTCGGGACAGCATGGGTAACTCACCCCTCCACTTT. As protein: CASSRDSMGNSPLHF.

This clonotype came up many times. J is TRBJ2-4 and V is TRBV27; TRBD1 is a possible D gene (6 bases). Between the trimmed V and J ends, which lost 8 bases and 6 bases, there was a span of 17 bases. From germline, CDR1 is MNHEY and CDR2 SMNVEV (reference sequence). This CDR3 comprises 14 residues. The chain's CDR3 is CASGYVRDINIQYF. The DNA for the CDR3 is TGTGCCAGCGGTTACGTGAGGGACATAAACATTCAGTACTTC.

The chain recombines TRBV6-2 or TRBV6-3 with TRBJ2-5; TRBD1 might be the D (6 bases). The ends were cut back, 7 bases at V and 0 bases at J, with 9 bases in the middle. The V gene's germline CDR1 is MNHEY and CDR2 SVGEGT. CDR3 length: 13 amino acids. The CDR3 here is CASTGDNQETQYF. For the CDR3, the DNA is TGTGCCAGCACCGGGGACAACCAAGAGACCCAGTACTTC.

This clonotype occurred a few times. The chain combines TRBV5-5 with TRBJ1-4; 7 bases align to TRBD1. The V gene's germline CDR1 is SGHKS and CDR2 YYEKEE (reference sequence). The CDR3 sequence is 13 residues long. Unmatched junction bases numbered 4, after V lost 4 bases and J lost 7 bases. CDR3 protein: CASSQTGREKLFF. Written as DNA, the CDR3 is TGTGCCAGCAGCCAGACAGGGCGTGAAAAACTGTTTTTT.

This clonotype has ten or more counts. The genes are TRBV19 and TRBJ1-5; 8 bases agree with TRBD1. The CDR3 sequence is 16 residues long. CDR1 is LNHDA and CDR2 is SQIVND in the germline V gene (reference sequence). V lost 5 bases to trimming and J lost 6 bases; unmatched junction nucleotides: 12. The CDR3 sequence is CASSLGQGSMVQPQHF. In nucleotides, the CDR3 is TGTGCCAGTAGTTTAGGACAGGGATCAATGGTTCAGCCCCAGCATTTT.

The CDR3, as DNA: TGTGCCAGTAGCGGGACAGGGGGAGGCACCGGGGAGCTGTTTTTT. Protein: CASSGTGGGTGELFF. The chain employs TRBV19 and TRBJ2-2, with 11 bases matching TRBD1. Looked up from germline, CDR1 is LNHDA and CDR2 is SQIVND (reference sequence). V shed 6 bases, J shed 4 bases, and the junction held 4 bases outside the gene matches. The CDR3 is 15 residues long.

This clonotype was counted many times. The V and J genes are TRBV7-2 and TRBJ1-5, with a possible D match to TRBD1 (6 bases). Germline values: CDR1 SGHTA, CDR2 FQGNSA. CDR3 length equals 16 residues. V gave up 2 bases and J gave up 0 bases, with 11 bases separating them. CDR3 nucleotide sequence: TGTGCCAGCAGCTTAATACAGGGCTATAGCAATCAGCCCCAGCATTTT. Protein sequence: CASSLIQGYSNQPQHF.

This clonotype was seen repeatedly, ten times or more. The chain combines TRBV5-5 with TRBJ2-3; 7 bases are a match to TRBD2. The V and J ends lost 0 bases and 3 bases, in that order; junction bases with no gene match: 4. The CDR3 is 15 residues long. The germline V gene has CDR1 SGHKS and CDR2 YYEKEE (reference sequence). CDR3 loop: CASSLGSSGTDTQYF. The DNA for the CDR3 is TGTGCCAGCAGCTTGGGGAGTAGCGGGACAGATACGCAGTATTTT. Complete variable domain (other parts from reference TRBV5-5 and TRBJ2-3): DAGVTQSPTHLIKTRGQQVTLRCSPISGHKSVSWYQQVLGQGPQFIFQYYEKEERGRGNFPDRFSARQFPNYSSELNVNALLLGDSALYLCASSLGSSGTDTQYFGPGTRLTVL.

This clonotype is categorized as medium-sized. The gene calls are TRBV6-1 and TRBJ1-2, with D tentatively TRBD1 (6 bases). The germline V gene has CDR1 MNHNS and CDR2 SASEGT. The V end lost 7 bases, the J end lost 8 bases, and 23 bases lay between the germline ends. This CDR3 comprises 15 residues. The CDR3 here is CASTRTQGYLDGYTF. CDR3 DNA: TGTGCCAGCACCAGAACGCAGGGGTATTTAGACGGCTACACCTTC.

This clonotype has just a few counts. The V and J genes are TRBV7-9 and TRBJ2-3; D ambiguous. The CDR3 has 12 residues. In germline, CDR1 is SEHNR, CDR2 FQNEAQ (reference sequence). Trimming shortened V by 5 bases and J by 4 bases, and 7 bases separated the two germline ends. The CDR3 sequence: CASSRDSDTQYF. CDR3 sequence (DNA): TGTGCCAGCAGCCGCGACTCAGATACGCAGTATTTT.

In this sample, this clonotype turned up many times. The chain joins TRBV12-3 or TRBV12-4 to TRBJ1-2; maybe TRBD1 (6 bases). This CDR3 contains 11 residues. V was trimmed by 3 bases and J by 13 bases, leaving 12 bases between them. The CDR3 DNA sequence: TGTGCCAGCAGTTTCACAGGGAAGGGCACCTTC. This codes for CASSFTGKGTF.

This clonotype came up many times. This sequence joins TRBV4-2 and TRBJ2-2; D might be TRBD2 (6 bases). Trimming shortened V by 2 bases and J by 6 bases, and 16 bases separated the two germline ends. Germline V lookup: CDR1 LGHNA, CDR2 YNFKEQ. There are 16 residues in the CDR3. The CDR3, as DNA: TGTGCCAGCAGCCAATGGGCCTTGATAGCGGCCGGGGAGCTGTTTTTT. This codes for CASSQWALIAAGELFF.

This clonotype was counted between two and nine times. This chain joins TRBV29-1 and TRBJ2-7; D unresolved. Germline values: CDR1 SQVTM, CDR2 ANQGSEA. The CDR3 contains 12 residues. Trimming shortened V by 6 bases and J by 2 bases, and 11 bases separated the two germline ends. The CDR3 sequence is CSVKDGTYEQYF. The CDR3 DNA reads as TGCAGCGTCAAGGACGGAACCTACGAGCAGTACTTC.

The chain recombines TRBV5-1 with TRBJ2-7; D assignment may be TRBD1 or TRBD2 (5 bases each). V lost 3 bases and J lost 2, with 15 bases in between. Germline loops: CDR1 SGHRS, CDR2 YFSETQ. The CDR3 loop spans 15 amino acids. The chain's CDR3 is CASSSQAGGTYEQYF. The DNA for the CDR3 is TGCGCCAGCAGCTCCCAGGCTGGGGGTACCTACGAGCAGTACTTC.

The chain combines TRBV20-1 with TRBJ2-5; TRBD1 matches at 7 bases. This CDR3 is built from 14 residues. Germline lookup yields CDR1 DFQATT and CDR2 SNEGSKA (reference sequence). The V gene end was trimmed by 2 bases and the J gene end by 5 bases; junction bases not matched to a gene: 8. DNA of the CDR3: TGCAGTGCTAGACCTCCAGGGGGTCGGGAGACCCAGTACTTC. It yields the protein CSARPPGGRETQYF.

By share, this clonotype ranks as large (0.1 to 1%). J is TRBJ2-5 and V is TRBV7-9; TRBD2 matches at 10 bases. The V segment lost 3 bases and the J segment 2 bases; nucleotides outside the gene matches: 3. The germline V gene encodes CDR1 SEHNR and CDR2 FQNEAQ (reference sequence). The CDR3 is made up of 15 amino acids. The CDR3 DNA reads TGTGCCAGCAGCTTTGGACTAGCGGAACAAGAGACCCAGTACTTC. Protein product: CASSFGLAEQETQYF.

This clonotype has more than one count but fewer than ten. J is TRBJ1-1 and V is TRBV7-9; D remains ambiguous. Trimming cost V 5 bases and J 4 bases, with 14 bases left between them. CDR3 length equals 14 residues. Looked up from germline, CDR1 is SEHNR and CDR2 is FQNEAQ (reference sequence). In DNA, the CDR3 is TGTGCCAGCAGCCGGCGTCTAGAAGGCACTGAAGCTTTCTTT. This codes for CASSRRLEGTEAFF.

The CDR3 spells CASSPQGTSGRALTDTQYF. For the CDR3, the DNA is TGTGCCAGCAGCCCCCAGGGAACCAGCGGGAGGGCCCTCACAGATACGCAGTATTTT. This chain connects TRBV7-9 to TRBJ2-3, with 10 nucleotides matching TRBD2. The CDR3 has 19 amino acids. From germline, CDR1 is SEHNR and CDR2 FQNEAQ (reference sequence). V dropped 5 bases and J dropped 2; count of bases not matched to a gene: 16.

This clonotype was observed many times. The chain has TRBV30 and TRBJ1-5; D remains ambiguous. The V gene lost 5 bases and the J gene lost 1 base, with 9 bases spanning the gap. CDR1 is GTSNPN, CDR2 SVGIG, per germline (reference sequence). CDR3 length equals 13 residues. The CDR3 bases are TGTGCCTGGGCCCCTCAAAGCAATCAGCCCCAGCATTTT. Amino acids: CAWAPQSNQPQHF.

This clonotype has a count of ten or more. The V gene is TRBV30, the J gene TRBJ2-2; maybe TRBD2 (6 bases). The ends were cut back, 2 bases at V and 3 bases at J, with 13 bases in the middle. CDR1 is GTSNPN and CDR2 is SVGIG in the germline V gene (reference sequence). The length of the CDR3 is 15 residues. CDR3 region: CAWSRAEGDTGELFF. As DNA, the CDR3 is TGTGCCTGGAGTCGGGCGGAGGGAGACACCGGGGAGCTGTTTTTT.

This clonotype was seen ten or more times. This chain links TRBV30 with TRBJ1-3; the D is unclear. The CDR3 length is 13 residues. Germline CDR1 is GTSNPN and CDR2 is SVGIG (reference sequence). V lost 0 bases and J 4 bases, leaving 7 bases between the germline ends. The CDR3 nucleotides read TGTGCCTGGAGTGTCGCGGGAGGAAACACCATATATTTT. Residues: CAWSVAGGNTIYF.